These 25 T cell receptor beta chains originate from one sample sequenced in a study of cytomegalovirus exposure and HLA in healthy donors. The study ran its PCR with 60 Vbeta and 13 Jbeta primers. Sequencing was performed with immunoSEQ multiplex PCR; in TCRdb, only in-frame clones are kept and a portion is missing. The table has around 130,000 clones, more than 8% seen once. The sequencing sample was made of PBMCs. Source of these receptors: a man in his forties in good health and CMV-seronegative.

A few counts support this clone. The chain carries TRBV5-1 and TRBJ1-4, with D unresolved. CDR1 and CDR2 (germline): SGHRS, YFSETQ. This CDR3 has 14 residues. Trimming removed 1 base from V and 3 bases from J, with 7 bases in between. The CDR3 DNA reads TGCGCCAGCAGCTTGACGGGGTCTAATGAAAAACTGTTTTTT. Translating it yields CASSLTGSNEKLFF.

The chain carries TRBV9 and TRBJ2-7; 8 positions match TRBD1. J gave up 4 bases and V 3 bases, and 3 bases lay outside the gene matches. The CDR3 has 13 residues. CDR1 is SGDLS, CDR2 YYNGEE, per germline. The CDR3 sequence is CASSAGTGYEQYF. The CDR3 nucleotides are TGTGCCAGCAGCGCCGGGACAGGATACGAGCAGTACTTC.

The V gene is TRBV7-6, the J gene TRBJ1-6; D unresolved. V gave up 5 bases and J gave up 8 bases, with 10 bases separating them. Germline V gene lookup returns CDR1 SGHVS and CDR2 FNYEAQ. The length of the CDR3 is 13 residues. CDR3 protein: CASSDSGYSPLHF. CDR3 sequence (DNA): TGTGCCAGCAGCGATTCAGGCTATTCACCCCTCCACTTT.

The V and J genes are TRBV7-9 and TRBJ1-2, with a weak D call TRBD1 (5 bases). The CDR3 totals 16 residues. The V gene's germline CDR1 is SEHNR and CDR2 FQNEAQ (reference sequence). V lost 4 bases and J lost 3, with 18 bases in between. In DNA form, the CDR3 reads TGTGCCAGCAGCTCCCCGGGACTCTGGGTCGACTATGGCTACACCTTC. Its translation: CASSSPGLWVDYGYTF.

This chain uses TRBV28 with TRBJ2-1, with D possibly being TRBD2 (7 bases). The germline CDR1 and CDR2 sequences are MDHEN and SYDVKM. The CDR3 is 15 amino acids. The ends were cut back, 6 bases at V and 3 bases at J, with 15 bases in the middle. As DNA, the CDR3 is TGTGCCAGCAGCTCAAGGGGGGGCCTCTACAATGAGCAGTTCTTC. Its translation is CASSSRGGLYNEQFF.

The V gene is TRBV7-2, the J gene TRBJ2-1, with 9 positions matching TRBD2. This CDR3 region has 16 residues. J lost 3 bases, V lost 9 bases, and 12 bases had no gene match. From germline, CDR1 is SGHTA and CDR2 FQGNSA. CDR3 region: CASRRLAGTIYNEQFF. CDR3 coding DNA: TGTGCCAGTAGGCGGCTAGCGGGGACCATCTACAATGAGCAGTTCTTC.

This clone was observed a handful of times. The V call is TRBV9, the J call TRBJ2-5; D call uncertain. TRBJ2-7 matches the DNA end more closely, so the J call is doubtful. The CDR3 is 15 residues long. Germline lookup yields CDR1 SGDLS and CDR2 YYNGEE. The CDR3 DNA is TGTGCCAGCAGCGTAGCTTTGGGCAGTCGCTACGAGCAGTACTTC. This gives the protein CASSVALGSRYEQYF.

This clone was observed a handful of times. This chain joins TRBV19 and TRBJ1-4; 9 bases fit TRBD1. The CDR3 totals 15 residues. Germline V lookup: CDR1 LNHDA, CDR2 SQIVND (reference sequence). After removal of 10 bases from V and 7 bases from J, the junction contained 13 bases not matched to a gene. The CDR3 loop is CATCPGTGFGEKLFF. The CDR3 DNA reads TGTGCCACCTGTCCCGGGACAGGGTTCGGTGAAAAACTGTTTTTT.

The sample holds a few counts of this clone. The rearrangement joins TRBV10-3 to TRBJ2-4; D uncertain. Germline V gene sequence: CDR1 ENHRY, CDR2 SYGVKD. CDR3 length: 13 amino acids. Trimming cost V 0 bases and J 6 bases, with 6 bases left between them. DNA of the CDR3: TGTGCCATCAGTGAGTCGCTCGGAAACATTCAGTACTTC. Residues: CAISESLGNIQYF.

In this sample, this clone turned up a few times. The genes are TRBV5-6 and TRBJ2-7; D call uncertain. Germline V lookup: CDR1 SGHDT, CDR2 YYEEEE. The V end was cut by 2 bases, the J end by 3 bases, with 12 bases between. CDR3 length equals 14 residues. The CDR3 nucleotides read TGTGCCAGCAGCTTTTTTGTGGCACACTACGAGCAGTACTTC. Encoded protein: CASSFFVAHYEQYF.

CDR3 sequence: CASSVDPGGVWEQYF. The CDR3, as DNA: TGTGCCAGCAGCGTAGATCCAGGAGGGGTTTGGGAGCAGTACTTC. The genes are TRBV9 and TRBJ2-7; weak D call: TRBD2 (6 bases). Germline loops: CDR1 SGDLS, CDR2 YYNGEE. The CDR3 runs to 15 residues. V shed 0 bases and J shed 7 bases, with 17 bases lying between them.

The chain combines TRBV7-2 with TRBJ2-7; 8 bases agree with TRBD1. Trimming cost V 0 bases and J 5 bases; bases outside gene matches: 6. Germline values: CDR1 SGHTA, CDR2 FQGNSA. The CDR3 spans 15 residues. The CDR3 DNA is TGTGCCAGCAGCTTAGCGCCCTGGACAGGGAACGAGCAGTACTTC. Translated, it gives CASSLAPWTGNEQYF.

This clone was seen only a few times. The chain has TRBV13 and TRBJ1-5; 12 bases fit TRBD1. This CDR3 spans 15 amino acids. The germline V gene has CDR1 PRHDT and CDR2 FYEKMQ (reference sequence). V was pared by 5 bases and J by 6 bases, with 5 bases of the junction left unmatched. DNA for the CDR3: TGTGCCAGCAGCGCCGGGACAGGGGGCGGTCAGCCCCAGCATTTT. Its protein is CASSAGTGGGQPQHF.

This chain connects TRBV4-2 to TRBJ1-5; no clear D gene. CDR3 length: 12 amino acids. Trimming shortened V by 5 bases and J by 4 bases, and 6 bases separated the two germline ends. The germline gives CDR1 LGHNA, CDR2 YNFKEQ. The CDR3 is CASSFSNQPQHF. As DNA, the CDR3 is TGTGCCAGCAGCTTTAGTAATCAGCCCCAGCATTTT.

This clone was recorded a few times. This chain links TRBV15 with TRBJ2-3, with D possibly matching TRBD1 (5 bases). This CDR3 has 18 residues. V lost 2 bases to trimming and J lost 3 bases, with 21 bases between them. Germline CDR1 reads LNHNV; CDR2 reads YYDKDF (reference sequence). DNA for the CDR3: TGTGCCACCAGCAGAAAGGGATCAGGGATAATTGGTACAGATACGCAGTATTTT. Protein sequence: CATSRKGSGIIGTDTQYF.

This clone was counted only a few times. The chain joins TRBV6-6 to TRBJ1-5; D perhaps matches TRBD1 (5 bases). The ends were cut back, 5 bases at V and 0 bases at J, with 11 bases in the middle. In germline, CDR1 is MNHNY, CDR2 SVGAGI (reference sequence). The CDR3 sequence is 15 residues long. CDR3 in DNA: TGTGCCAGCAGTCGGGGGGGTTATAGCAATCAGCCCCAGCATTTT. Its translation is CASSRGGYSNQPQHF.

The rearrangement links TRBV5-4 to TRBJ2-7, with D perhaps matching TRBD1 (6 bases). This CDR3 has 14 amino acids. V was clipped by 3 bases and J by 1 base, with 11 bases between them. The germline V gene has CDR1 SGHNT and CDR2 YYREEE (reference sequence). In DNA, the CDR3 is TGTGCCAGCAGCTCCCCCACAGGGTCCTACGAGCAGTACTTC. Translating gives CASSSPTGSYEQYF.

This clone was counted between two and nine times. The rearrangement links TRBV19 to TRBJ2-3; tentatively, D is TRBD2 (5 bases). Germline V gives CDR1 LNHDA, CDR2 SQIVND (reference sequence). V shed 5 bases and J shed 0 bases, with 6 bases lying between them. The CDR3 covers 13 residues. The CDR3 region is CASSAGSTDTQYF. The CDR3 DNA sequence: TGTGCCAGTAGTGCGGGCAGCACAGATACGCAGTATTTT.

This chain links TRBV28 with TRBJ1-6; 7 bases match TRBD1. The V segment lost 4 bases and the J segment 6 bases; nucleotides outside the gene matches: 3. This CDR3 comprises 14 residues. Germline-derived CDR1 and CDR2 are MDHEN and SYDVKM. The CDR3 sequence is CASSSGTVNSPLHF. CDR3 nucleotides: TGTGCCAGCAGTTCCGGGACAGTTAATTCACCCCTCCACTTT.

The genes are TRBV13 and TRBJ2-1; TRBD2 matches 7 bases. There are 13 residues in the CDR3. V shed 4 bases and J 7 bases; nucleotides not matched to a gene: 4. Looked up from germline, CDR1 is PRHDT and CDR2 is FYEKMQ (reference sequence). This CDR3 is CASSSTSLNEQFF. DNA of the CDR3: TGTGCCAGCAGCTCGACTAGCTTGAATGAGCAGTTCTTC. Supplemented by reference TRBV13 and TRBJ2-1, the full variable domain reads AAGVIQSPRHLIKEKRETATLKCYPIPRHDTVYWYQQGPGQDPQFLISFYEKMQSDKGSIPDRFSAQQFSDYHSELNMSSLELGDSALYFCASSSTSLNEQFFGPGTRLTVL.

The gene calls are TRBV11-2 and TRBJ2-4; 7 bases match TRBD2. The CDR3 has 16 amino acids. V trimming: 4 bases; J trimming: 7 bases; junction bases outside the gene matches: 13. Germline V CDR1 and CDR2: SGHAT, FQNNGV. CDR3 in amino acids: CASSSTVGGLFNIQYF. In DNA, the CDR3 is TGTGCCAGCAGCTCTACCGTCGGGGGGTTATTCAACATTCAGTACTTC.

The chain links TRBV20-1 to TRBJ2-7; 8 bases match TRBD2. After removal of 6 bases from V and 4 bases from J, the junction contained 2 bases not matched to a gene. Germline loops: CDR1 DFQATT, CDR2 SNEGSKA (reference sequence). The length of the CDR3 is 11 residues. CDR3 coding DNA: TGCAGTGCCGCGGGGGGTTACGAGCAGTACTTC. Translating gives CSAAGGYEQYF.

This clone was recorded a few times. The genes are TRBV29-1 and TRBJ1-2; D not certain. This CDR3 is 14 amino acids long. Germline CDR1 and CDR2: SQVTM and ANQGSEA. The ends were cut back, 0 bases at V and 8 bases at J, with 16 bases in the middle. The CDR3 loop is CSVEEYGLMGGYTF. CDR3 coding DNA: TGCAGCGTTGAAGAGTACGGACTTATGGGGGGCTACACCTTC.

This clone has just a few counts. The V gene is TRBV7-2, the J gene TRBJ1-2; tentatively, D is TRBD1 (6 bases). Germline assignment: CDR1 SGHTA and CDR2 FQGNSA. CDR3 length: 15 amino acids. Trimming took 8 bases from V and 4 from J, leaving 20 bases between them. The CDR3 spells CASGSIRDILYGYTF. The CDR3 DNA reads TGTGCCAGCGGCTCGATCCGGGACATACTCTATGGCTACACCTTC.

This clone was counted only a few times. This chain links TRBV5-8 with TRBJ1-2, with TRBD1 as a possible D gene (5 bases). The CDR3 extends over 14 amino acids. Germline CDR1 is SGHTS and CDR2 is YDEGEE. With 4 bases removed from V and 1 base from J, the gap between germline ends came to 11 bases. The CDR3 loop reads CASSIYRSNYGYTF. The CDR3 DNA sequence: TGTGCCAGCAGCATCTACAGGAGTAACTATGGCTACACCTTC.